The source of this TCR beta chain is a study of Ad26.COV2.S vaccination and SARS-CoV-2 variants. Study details: The COV1001 Ad26.COV2.S trial arm included the donor. Overall study findings and caveats: TCR breadth and depth analyses may have underestimated total T cell responses. Non-spike TCR breadth did not differ much between vaccine and placebo recipients. Reports say spike-specific CD8+ and CD4+ T cell responses covered substantial breadth after vaccination.

Assay: immunoSEQ multiplex PCR; the TCRdb copy retains only in-frame clones and omits some. The table lists about 320,000 clones, more than 70% of them singletons, with 1.5% to 2.5% in the top ten. The treatment: roughly 18 received Ad26.COV2.S at low or high dose, single or two shots; about 5 received placebo; per-sample allocation not given. It was on day 63 after the first vaccine or placebo injection that samples were taken. This clone was observed a few times. Its antigen is still unknown. The TCR comes from a person between 18 and 65 years old who received the Ad26.COV2.S COVID-19 vaccine or a placebo. The sample was peripheral blood, taken in a trial of Ad26.COV2.S vaccine versus placebo.

The CDR3 coding sequence is TGTGCCAGCAGCTTAGGAGCCATCAACAATGAGCAGTTCTTC. Its translation is CASSLGAINNEQFF. The gene calls are TRBV11-3 and TRBJ2-1; D remains unclear. CDR1 is SGHNT, CDR2 YENEEA, per germline. The CDR3 consists of 14 residues. V lost 1 base and J 5 bases, leaving 9 bases between the germline ends.